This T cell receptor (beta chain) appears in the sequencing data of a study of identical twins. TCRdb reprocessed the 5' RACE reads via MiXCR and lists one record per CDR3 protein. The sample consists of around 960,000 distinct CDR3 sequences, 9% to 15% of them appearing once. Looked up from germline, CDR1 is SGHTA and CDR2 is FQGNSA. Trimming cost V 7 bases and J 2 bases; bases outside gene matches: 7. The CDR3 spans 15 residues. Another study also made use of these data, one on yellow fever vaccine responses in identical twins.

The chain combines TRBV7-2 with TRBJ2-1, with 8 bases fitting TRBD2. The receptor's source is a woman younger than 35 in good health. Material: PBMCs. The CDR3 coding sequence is TGTGCCAGCACCATACGGGAGGGCCCCTACAATGAGCAGTTCTTC. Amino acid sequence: CASTIREGPYNEQFF.